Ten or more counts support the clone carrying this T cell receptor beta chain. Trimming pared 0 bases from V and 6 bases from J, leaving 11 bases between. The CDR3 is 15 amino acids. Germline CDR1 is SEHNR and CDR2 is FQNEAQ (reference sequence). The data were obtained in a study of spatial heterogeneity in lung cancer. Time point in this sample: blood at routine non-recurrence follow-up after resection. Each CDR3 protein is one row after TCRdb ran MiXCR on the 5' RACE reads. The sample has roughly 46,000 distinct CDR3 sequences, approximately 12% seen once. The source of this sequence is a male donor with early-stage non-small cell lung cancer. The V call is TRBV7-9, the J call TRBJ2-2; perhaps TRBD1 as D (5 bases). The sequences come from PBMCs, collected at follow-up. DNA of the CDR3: TGTGCCAGCAGCTTAGCTGGGGCGATAGCCGGGGAGCTGTTTTTT. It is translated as CASSLAGAIAGELFF.